Listed below are T cell receptor beta chains from one sample, sequenced in a study of radiotherapy plus CTLA-4 blockade in lung cancer. Measured with immunoSEQ multiplex PCR; TCRdb has only the in-frame clones, and not every one. Of 45,000 to 60,000 clones detected, 77% appear once; the ten largest clones hold 2.4%. Specimen: peripheral blood, collected from a patient treated with radiotherapy plus ipilimumab. The receptors were gathered from a human donor with non-small cell lung cancer whose response to radiotherapy plus ipilimumab could not be evaluated. CDR3s include the opening cysteine and the closing phenylalanine or tryptophan. A D gene is named only where the DNA matches it firmly. Size is stated for part of the rows, as once, few or many counts, or as a class when the clone is expanded.

>-|TRBJ1-1|few|TRBV11-2|12
TGTGCCAGCAGCGAGAGGATCTCTGAAGCTTTCTTT
CASSERISEAFF
>TRBD2|TRBJ2-3|-|TRBV19|15
TGTGCCAGTAGTGGCGGGGGGGCTAGCACAGATACGCAGTATTTT
CASSGGGASTDTQYF
>-|TRBJ2-7|medium-sized|TRBV6-5|13
TGTGCCAGCAGTTACGCCCAGGGTTACGAGCAGTACTTC
CASSYAQGYEQYF
>-|TRBJ2-5|once|TRBV18|15
TGTGCCAGCTCACCACGGGCAGGGAACCAAGAGACCCAGTACTTC
CASSPRAGNQETQYF
>-|TRBJ2-3|-|TRBV28|15
TGTGCCAGCAAGGCGGCGGCGGGAAGCACAGATACGCAGTATTTT
CASKAAAGSTDTQYF
>-|TRBJ2-3|-|TRBV9|15
TGTGCCAGCAGCGTAGCCTTGGGGGCGTCAGATACGCAGTATTTT
CASSVALGASDTQYF
>-|TRBJ2-7|once|TRBV6-1|12
TGTGCCAGCTCCGAGCTATACTACGAGCAGTACTTC
CASSELYYEQYF
>TRBD2|TRBJ2-5|-|TRBV6-1|15
TGTGCCAGCAGTCTTAGCGGGAGCCGGCAAGAGACCCAGTACTTC
CASSLSGSRQETQYF
>-|TRBJ1-5|-|TRBV30|17
TGTGCCTGGAGTGTACAAAGGGGTGGGGGGACCAATCAGCCCCAGCATTTT
CAWSVQRGGGTNQPQHF
>-|TRBJ2-3|-|TRBV18|16
TGTGCCAGCTCACCACGGCGGGGAGGCAGCACAGATACGCAGTATTTT
CASSPRRGGSTDTQYF
>-|TRBJ1-2|-|TRBV18|16
TGTGCCAGCTCAGAACTCCGAAGGGGCTATTTCGAAGGCTACACCTTC
CASSELRRGYFEGYTF
>-|TRBJ2-7|-|TRBV2|13
TGTGCCAGCACAACACAGGGTTCCTACGAGCAGTACTTC
CASTTQGSYEQYF
>TRBD2|TRBJ2-1|few|TRBV19|15
TGTGCCAGTAGGGGGACTAGCGGGAGGAGAAATGAGCAGTTCTTC
CASRGTSGRRNEQFF
>TRBD1|TRBJ2-7|-|TRBV27|13
TGTGCCAGCAGTCCGGACAGGGGAGGCGAGCAGTACTTC
CASSPDRGGEQYF
>TRBD1|TRBJ2-7|-|TRBV7-2|14
TGTGCCAGCAGCCCCGGACAGGGTGGGTACGAGCAGTACTTC
CASSPGQGGYEQYF
>TRBD1|TRBJ2-2|-|TRBV7-8|16
TGTGCCAGCAGCTTGGCAGGACAGGGATTTTCCGGGGAGCTGTTTTTT
CASSLAGQGFSGELFF
>-|TRBJ1-2|few|TRBV7-2|16
TGTGCCAGCAGCTTAGCGTCCTTTGACGGGGACTATGGCTACACCTTC
CASSLASFDGDYGYTF
>TRBD2|TRBJ2-2|-|TRBV5-4|16
TGTGCCAGCAGCCCGGGACTAGCGGGAGGGCGAGGGGAGCTGTTTTTT
CASSPGLAGGRGELFF
>TRBD1|TRBJ2-3|-|TRBV7-3|14
TGTGCCAGCAGCCCACTAGGGGGCGCAGATACGCAGTATTTT
CASSPLGGADTQYF
>-|TRBJ2-3|few|TRBV6-5|13
TGTGCCAGCAGGGGCGGGTTAACGGATACGCAGTATTTT
CASRGGLTDTQYF
>-|TRBJ2-1|-|TRBV18|14
TGTGCCAGCTCCGCAGGAGGCTCCTACAATGAGCAGTTCTTC
CASSAGGSYNEQFF
>TRBD1|TRBJ1-2|-|TRBV28|13
TGTGCCAGCAGGTTCGGACAGGCAGGCGGCTACACCTTC
CASRFGQAGGYTF
>TRBD2|TRBJ2-7|few|TRBV9|16
TGTGCCAGCAGCGTAGCGGTCCTAGCGGGGATCTACGAGCAGTACTTC
CASSVAVLAGIYEQYF
>TRBD2|TRBJ2-3|-|TRBV9|15
TGTGCCAGCAGCGTGTCAGCGGGAGGTACAGATACGCAGTATTTT
CASSVSAGGTDTQYF
>-|TRBJ1-5|-|TRBV30|14
TGTGCCTGGAGTGACTGGCAGGGGAATCAGCCCCAGCATTTT
CAWSDWQGNQPQHF
>-|TRBJ2-7|-|TRBV7-9|17
TGTGCCAGCAGCTTCCCTCCCCTCGGGGGGCATTCCTACGAGCAGTACTTC
CASSFPPLGGHSYEQYF
>TRBD1|TRBJ2-1|-|TRBV25-1|15
TGTGCCAGCAGTGTTGGACAGGGGGCCTACAATGAGCAGTTCTTC
CASSVGQGAYNEQFF
>-|TRBJ2-7|-|TRBV2|14
TGTGCCAGCAGTGACTGGGACACCTCTTACGAGCAGTACTTC
CASSDWDTSYEQYF
>TRBD1|TRBJ2-1|-|TRBV18|15
TGTGCCAGCTCACCACCGGGGACAGGGATGAATGAGCAGTTCTTC
CASSPPGTGMNEQFF
>TRBD1|TRBJ2-5|-|TRBV2|13
TGTGCCAGCACCAACAGGGGACGAGAGACCCAGTACTTC
CASTNRGRETQYF
>-|TRBJ2-3|few|TRBV4-3|14
TGCGCCAGCAGCCTAGGAGCGGTATCAGATACGCAGTATTTT
CASSLGAVSDTQYF
>TRBD2|TRBJ2-2|-|TRBV14|17
TGTGCCAGCAGCCCCCTTCATGGGGGGGGTAACACCGGGGAGCTGTTTTTT
CASSPLHGGGNTGELFF
>-|TRBJ2-7|-|TRBV10-3|12
TGTGCCATCAGTGAGCCGCCCGGCGAGCAGTACTTC
CAISEPPGEQYF
>-|TRBJ1-1|-|TRBV11-2|13
TGTGCCAGCAGCTTAAGGGGAAGAACTGAAGCTTTCTTT
CASSLRGRTEAFF
>TRBD2|TRBJ2-1|-|TRBV7-3|15
TGTGCCAGCAGCCGGGAGGGGGGAGAAGCCAATGAGCAGTTCTTC
CASSREGGEANEQFF
>-|TRBJ2-1|-|TRBV11-3|12
TGTGCCAGCAGCCTTGACTCCAATGAGCAGTTCTTC
CASSLDSNEQFF
>-|TRBJ2-4|-|TRBV6-6|13
TGTGCCAGCAGTTACTTAAGCCAAAACATTCAGTACTTC
CASSYLSQNIQYF
>-|TRBJ2-7|-|TRBV2|15
TGTGCCAGCAGTGGGCAAAGTGTGTCCAACTACGAGCAGTACTTC
CASSGQSVSNYEQYF
>TRBD1|TRBJ2-3|-|TRBV15|15
TGTGCCACCAGTCCAGGACAGGGGGCTACAGATACGCAGTATTTT
CATSPGQGATDTQYF
>-|TRBJ1-2|-|TRBV27|12
TGTGCCAGCAGTTTTCCGGGGGTTGGCTACACCTTC
CASSFPGVGYTF
>-|TRBJ2-3|-|TRBV5-4|14
TGTGCCAGCAGCTTGGGGCAGGGTCAAGATACGCAGTATTTT
CASSLGQGQDTQYF
>-|TRBJ2-1|-|TRBV9|15
TGTGCCAGCAGCCAACAGGGCAGCTCCTACAATGAGCAGTTCTTC
CASSQQGSSYNEQFF
>-|TRBJ1-2|-|TRBV9|17
TGTGCCAGCAGCCCGGGACCTCGAGGGCCGCGGGGGTATGGCTACACCTTC
CASSPGPRGPRGYGYTF
>-|TRBJ1-2|-|TRBV7-3|15
TGTGCCAGCAGCTACCTCGCTGGGGGGTTTGATGGCTACACCTTC
CASSYLAGGFDGYTF
>-|TRBJ1-6|-|TRBV25-1|13
TGTGCCAGCACCAGGGGAGCCAATTCACCCCTCCACTTT
CASTRGANSPLHF
>TRBD2|TRBJ2-7|-|TRBV4-3|15
TGCGCCAGCAGCCATGTTACTAGCGGTGCCTACGAGCAGTACTTC
CASSHVTSGAYEQYF
>TRBD1|TRBJ1-4|-|TRBV5-1|14
TGCGCCAGCAGCTTCCAGGGGGCGATGGAAAAACTGTTTTTT
CASSFQGAMEKLFF
>TRBD2|TRBJ2-7|-|TRBV7-3|16
TGTGCCAGCAGCTTAATAGGAGGTCTAGCGGGAGCCGAGCAGTACTTC
CASSLIGGLAGAEQYF
>-|TRBJ2-7|once|TRBV5-1|13
TGCGCCAGCATCGCCGACAGCTCCTACGAGCAGTACTTC
CASIADSSYEQYF
>TRBD1|TRBJ2-3|-|TRBV5-4|16
TGTGCCAGCAGTAGCCCGGGACAGGGGCGCCGGGATACGCAGTATTTT
CASSSPGQGRRDTQYF
>-|TRBJ2-4|-|TRBV5-4|13
TGTGCCAGCAGCTTACAGGGACCAAACATTCAGTACTTC
CASSLQGPNIQYF
>-|TRBJ2-1|-|TRBV5-1|14
TGCGCCAGCAGCTTGGCGGCAGGGCGCGATGAGCAGTTCTTC
CASSLAAGRDEQFF
>-|TRBJ2-5|few|TRBV6-6|15
TGTGCCAGCAGTCCGGGAGTTGGGTCGGGTGAGACCCAGTACTTC
CASSPGVGSGETQYF
>-|TRBJ1-2|-|TRBV6-5|14
TGTGCCAGCAGTTATTTGGACACCCGCTATGGCTACACCTTC
CASSYLDTRYGYTF
>TRBD1|TRBJ2-3|-|TRBV7-2|16
TGTGCCAGCAGCGCAACGACAGGGGCCGCCGCAGATACGCAGTATTTT
CASSATTGAAADTQYF
>TRBD2|TRBJ2-5|-|TRBV11-2|18
TGTGCCAGCAGCCAAACCGGGACTAGCGGGGGTTTTATCGGGACCCAGTACTTC
CASSQTGTSGGFIGTQYF
>TRBD1|TRBJ1-2|few|TRBV19|17
TGTGCCAGTAGTGTGCTCGAGAGACAGGGTTTTTTCTATGGCTACACCTTC
CASSVLERQGFFYGYTF
>TRBD2|TRBJ2-2|once|TRBV7-8|18
TGTGCCAGCAGCTTAGCGGGAGGGACTAGCGGGAACACCGGGGAGCTGTTTTTT
CASSLAGGTSGNTGELFF
>-|TRBJ1-3|once|TRBV7-3|13
TGTGCCAGCAGCTCTCGGTGGGGAAACACCATATATTTT
CASSSRWGNTIYF
>TRBD2|TRBJ2-2|-|TRBV25-1|15
TGTGCCAGCAAACCGGGACTAGCGGGGCCCGGGGAGCTGTTTTTT
CASKPGLAGPGELFF